Shown below are 9 T cell receptor beta chains from a single sample sequenced in a study of blood T cell repertoires in COVID-19. Profiling relied on immunoSEQ multiplex PCR, and the TCRdb table lists in-frame clones only, not all of them. This repertoire shows a few hundred thousand clones, more than 90% found once; its top ten account for about a fifth. Input material: PBMCs or T cells enriched from blood (not recorded which). The receptors originated from a woman between 25 and 40 years old who had recovered from COVID-19.

The CDR3 reads CASSFDRSWGNYGYTF. DNA of the CDR3: TGTGCCAGCAGTTTCGACAGATCCTGGGGTAACTATGGCTACACCTTC. The chain carries TRBV27 and TRBJ1-2; D perhaps matches TRBD1 (5 bases). Germline assignment: CDR1 MNHEY and CDR2 SMNVEV (reference sequence). Deletions cut 3 bases from V and 1 base from J, with 15 bases between. This CDR3 comprises 16 residues.

The J gene is TRBJ2-5, the V gene TRBV28; TRBD1 aligns across 7 bases. Germline CDR1 reads MDHEN; CDR2 reads SYDVKM. The CDR3 contains 15 residues. Trimming took 3 bases from V and 4 from J; bases not matched to a gene: 8. The CDR3 is CASSFGTVGRETQYF. Here the CDR3 DNA reads TGTGCCAGCAGTTTCGGGACAGTGGGTAGAGAGACCCAGTACTTC.

J is TRBJ1-1 and V is TRBV7-2, with 7 bases identical to TRBD1. Germline CDR1 SGHTA, CDR2 FQGNSA. Trimming removed 5 bases from V and 5 bases from J; junction bases left unmatched: 5. This CDR3 comprises 13 residues. The CDR3 DNA sequence: TGTGCCAGCAGCCACACAGGGGATACTGAAGCTTTCTTT. This encodes CASSHTGDTEAFF.

The V and J genes are TRBV21-1 and TRBJ1-3; whether TRBD1, the table's D call, matches the DNA was not checked. TRBV21-1 is assigned pseudogene status. The CDR3 loop spans 16 amino acids. The DNA of the CDR3 is TGTGCCAGCAGCAAAGAACAGCCCTACTCTGGAAACACCATATATTTT. It translates to CASSKEQPYSGNTIYF.

This clone showed up just once. The chain employs TRBV7-8 and TRBJ2-1; possibly TRBD1 for D (6 bases). The CDR3 sequence is 16 residues long. Germline CDR1 reads SGHVS; CDR2 reads FQNEAQ. V was pared by 0 bases and J by 3 bases, with 12 bases between. In DNA, the CDR3 is TGTGCCAGCAGCTTAGCGGGGGCAGGGAACTACAATGAGCAGTTCTTC. Translated, it gives CASSLAGAGNYNEQFF.

The genes are TRBV6-5 and TRBJ2-2, with D unclear. V was pared by 1 base and J by 2 bases, with 5 bases between. The germline CDR1 and CDR2 sequences are MNHEY and SVGAGI. The CDR3 is 14 amino acids. CDR3 in DNA: TGTGCCAGCAGTTACTACAGAAACACCGGGGAGCTGTTTTTT. Protein sequence: CASSYYRNTGELFF.

The chain links TRBV7-8 to TRBJ2-5; 8 nucleotides align to TRBD2. The CDR3 has 14 residues. Germline CDR1 is SGHVS and CDR2 is FQNEAQ. The V segment lost 1 base and the J segment 5 bases; nucleotides outside the gene matches: 3. CDR3 residues: CASSLGTSLETQYF. The CDR3 coding sequence is TGTGCCAGCAGCTTAGGGACTAGCCTGGAGACCCAGTACTTC.

This clone was observed once. This chain joins TRBV2 and TRBJ2-3; the match to TRBD2 covers 8 bases. V trimming: 7 bases; J trimming: 1 base; junction bases outside the gene matches: 1. CDR1 and CDR2 from the germline V gene are SNHLY and FYNNEI. The CDR3 consists of 13 residues. CDR3 region: CASKTSGTDTQYF. The CDR3 coding sequence is TGTGCCAGCAAGACTAGCGGCACAGATACGCAGTATTTT.

The chain joins TRBV4-3 to TRBJ2-1, with a possible D match to TRBD2 (5 bases). This CDR3 is 15 amino acids long. V lost 0 bases to trimming and J lost 9 bases, with 15 bases between them. Germline V gives CDR1 LGHNA, CDR2 YSLEER. CDR3 bases: TGCGCCAGCAGCCAAGACTCCAGTGGAGCGGTTGAGCAGTTCTTC. It is translated as CASSQDSSGAVEQFF.